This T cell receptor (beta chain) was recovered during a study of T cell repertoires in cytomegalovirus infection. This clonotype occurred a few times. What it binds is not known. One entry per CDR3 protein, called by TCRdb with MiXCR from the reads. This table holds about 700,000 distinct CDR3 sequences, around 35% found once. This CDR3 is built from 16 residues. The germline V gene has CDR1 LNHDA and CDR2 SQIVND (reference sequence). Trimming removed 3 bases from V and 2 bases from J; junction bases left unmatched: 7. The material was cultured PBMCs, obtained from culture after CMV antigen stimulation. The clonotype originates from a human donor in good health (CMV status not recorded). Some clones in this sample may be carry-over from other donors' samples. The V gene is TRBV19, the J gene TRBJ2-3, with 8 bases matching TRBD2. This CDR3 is CASSIAQRGITDTQYF. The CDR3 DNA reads TGTGCCAGTAGTATTGCCCAGCGGGGGATCACAGATACGCAGTATTTT.